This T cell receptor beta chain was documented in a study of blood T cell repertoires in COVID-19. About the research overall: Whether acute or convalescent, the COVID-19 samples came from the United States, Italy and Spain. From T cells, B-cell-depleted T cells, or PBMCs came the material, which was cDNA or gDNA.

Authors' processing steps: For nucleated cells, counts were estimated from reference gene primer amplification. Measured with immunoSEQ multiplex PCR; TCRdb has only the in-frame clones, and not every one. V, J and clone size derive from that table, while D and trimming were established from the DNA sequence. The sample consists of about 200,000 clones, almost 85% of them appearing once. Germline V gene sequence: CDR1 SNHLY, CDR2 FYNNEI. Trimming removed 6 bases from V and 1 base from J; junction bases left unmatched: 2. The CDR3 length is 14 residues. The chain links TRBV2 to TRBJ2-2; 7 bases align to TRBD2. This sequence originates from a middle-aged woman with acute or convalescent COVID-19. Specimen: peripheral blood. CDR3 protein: CASRAGLNTGELFF. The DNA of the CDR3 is TGTGCCAGCAGAGCGGGGTTGAACACCGGGGAGCTGTTTTTT.